These 5 T cell receptor beta chains share one sample of origin, sequenced in a study of blood T cell repertoires in COVID-19. Profiled with immunoSEQ multiplex PCR; TCRdb holds only in-frame clones, not every one. The data hold roughly 250,000 clones, with about 87% observed a single time. Sequenced: peripheral blood. The receptors stem from a woman between 35 and 50 years old with acute or convalescent COVID-19.

The rearrangement uses TRBV4-1 and TRBJ2-3; 7 nucleotides align to TRBD2. This CDR3 contains 17 residues. Trimming removed 3 bases from V and 4 bases from J; junction bases left unmatched: 13. The germline V gene has CDR1 MGHRA and CDR2 YSYEKL. In nucleotides, the CDR3 is TGCGCCAGCAGCCACTTAGGGAGGGGAAGCATAGCAGATACGCAGTATTTT. Its protein product is CASSHLGRGSIADTQYF.

This sequence joins TRBV23-1 and TRBJ2-7; D not resolved. TRBV23-1 is treated as an ORF (open reading frame) with a function not yet certain. The CDR3 runs to 17 residues. V was clipped by 7 bases and J by 0 bases, with 22 bases between them. The CDR3 coding sequence is TGCGCCAGCAACACCCTATCTGGGCTACCCAGCTCCTACGAGCAGTACGTC. Translation: CASNTLSGLPSSYEQYV.

The chain recombines TRBV12-5 with TRBJ1-4; 8 bases fit TRBD1. This CDR3 has 15 residues. V was clipped by 5 bases and J by 8 bases; unmatched bases: 10. Germline assignment: CDR1 LGHNT and CDR2 FRNRAP. The CDR3 DNA follows: TGTGCTAGTGGTCCTCCGGGACAGGCTCTCGAAAAACTGTTTTTT. Residues: CASGPPGQALEKLFF.

This CDR3 reads CACSRGPSNEQFF. CDR3 sequence (DNA): TGTGCCTGTTCCCGTGGCCCAAGCAATGAGCAGTTCTTC. This chain connects TRBV30 to TRBJ2-1; D remains ambiguous. Trimming removed 6 bases at V and 6 bases at J, with 15 bases between. CDR1 is GTSNPN, CDR2 SVGIG, per germline (reference sequence). The CDR3 spans 13 residues.

The chain is built from TRBV9 and TRBJ2-1; weak D call: TRBD1 (5 bases). The length of the CDR3 is 15 residues. Germline V gene data show CDR1 as SGDLS and CDR2 as YYNGEE. V lost 0 bases, J lost 0 bases, and 7 bases lay in between. Written as DNA, the CDR3 is TGTGCCAGCAGCGTAGGGGGCGGCTCCTACAATGAGCAGTTCTTC. Amino acid sequence: CASSVGGGSYNEQFF.